The sample holds many counts of the clone carrying this T cell receptor beta chain. The antigen remains unidentified. This specimen belongs to a study of human T cells and chemical hapten exposure. Looking at the study overall: Variability of per-sample TCR yields stemmed mainly from small differences in pooled library volume. Overall study results and limits: TCRs at high frequency, those above 1 in 1000, did not change with DPC sensitization.

Unique molecular identifiers were affixed to discrete cDNA molecules within the library. In the original processing: TCRs per sample had a median of roughly 96,000 and ranged from about 23,224 to 700,000. TCRdb reanalysed the RACE reads using MiXCR and keeps one entry per CDR3 protein. The V and J calls, along with clone size, are taken from TCRdb and not from the paper's own processing. Seen here are about 65,000 distinct CDR3 sequences, roughly 6.1% observed once, and the top ten hold around 3.6%. CDR1 and CDR2 from the germline V gene are SGHAT and FQNNGV. There are 15 residues in the CDR3. Trimming cost V 0 bases and J 0 bases, with 7 bases left between them. Time point reported: healthy volunteer bleed at 6 weeks. The authors' total RNA extraction used unfractionated whole blood.

V and J are TRBV11-2 and TRBJ2-3; tentative D call: TRBD2 (6 bases). This sequence originates from a female donor in good health. Some clones in this sample may be carry-over from other donors' samples. The sequencing sample was made of whole blood. The CDR3 DNA reads TGTGCCAGCAGCTTAGAAGGGACTAGCACAGATACGCAGTATTTT. Encoded protein: CASSLEGTSTDTQYF.